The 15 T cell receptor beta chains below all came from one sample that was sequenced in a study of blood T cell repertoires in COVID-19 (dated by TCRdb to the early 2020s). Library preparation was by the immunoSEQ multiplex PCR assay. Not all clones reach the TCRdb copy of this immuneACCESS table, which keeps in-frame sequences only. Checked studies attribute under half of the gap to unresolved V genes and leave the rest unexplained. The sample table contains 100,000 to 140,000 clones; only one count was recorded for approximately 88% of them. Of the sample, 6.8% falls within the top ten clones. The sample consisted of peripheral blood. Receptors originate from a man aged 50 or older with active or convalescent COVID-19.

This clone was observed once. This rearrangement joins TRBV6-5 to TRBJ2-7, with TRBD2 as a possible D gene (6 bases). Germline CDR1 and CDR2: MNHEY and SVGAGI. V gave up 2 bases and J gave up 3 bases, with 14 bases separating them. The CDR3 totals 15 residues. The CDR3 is CASSYPRRGGYEQYF. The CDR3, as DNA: TGTGCCAGCAGTTACCCTCGCCGGGGAGGCTACGAGCAGTACTTC.

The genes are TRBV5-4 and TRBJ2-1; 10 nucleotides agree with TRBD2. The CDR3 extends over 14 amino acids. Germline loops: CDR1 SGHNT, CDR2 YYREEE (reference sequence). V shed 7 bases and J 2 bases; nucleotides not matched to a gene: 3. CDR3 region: CASCLAGAYNEQFF. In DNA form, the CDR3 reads TGTGCCAGCTGCCTAGCGGGAGCCTACAATGAGCAGTTCTTC.

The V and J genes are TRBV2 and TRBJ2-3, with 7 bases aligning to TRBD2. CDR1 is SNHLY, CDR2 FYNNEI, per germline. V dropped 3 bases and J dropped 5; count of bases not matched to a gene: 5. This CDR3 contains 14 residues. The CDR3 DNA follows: TGTGCCAGCAGTGAGCCCAGGGAGGGAGATACGCAGTATTTT. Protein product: CASSEPREGDTQYF.

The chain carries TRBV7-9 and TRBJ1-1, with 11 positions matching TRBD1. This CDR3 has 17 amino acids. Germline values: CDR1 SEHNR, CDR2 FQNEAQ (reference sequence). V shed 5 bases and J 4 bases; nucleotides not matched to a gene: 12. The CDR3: CASSDGVGTGGFTEAFF. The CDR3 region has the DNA TGTGCCAGCAGCGATGGGGTGGGGACAGGGGGTTTCACTGAAGCTTTCTTT.

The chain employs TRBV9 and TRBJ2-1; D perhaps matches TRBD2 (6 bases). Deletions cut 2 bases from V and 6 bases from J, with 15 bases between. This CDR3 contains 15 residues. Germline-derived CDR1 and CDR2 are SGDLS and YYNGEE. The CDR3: CASSVRDSPGNEQFF. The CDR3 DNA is TGTGCCAGCAGCGTCCGGGACTCCCCAGGCAATGAGCAGTTCTTC.

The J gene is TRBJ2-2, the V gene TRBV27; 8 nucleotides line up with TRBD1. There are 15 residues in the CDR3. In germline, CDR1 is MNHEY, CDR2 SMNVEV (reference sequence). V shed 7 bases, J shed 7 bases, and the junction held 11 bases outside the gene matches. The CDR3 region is CASTDKDRAGGELFF. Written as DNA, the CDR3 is TGTGCCAGCACCGATAAGGACAGGGCGGGCGGGGAGCTGTTTTTT.

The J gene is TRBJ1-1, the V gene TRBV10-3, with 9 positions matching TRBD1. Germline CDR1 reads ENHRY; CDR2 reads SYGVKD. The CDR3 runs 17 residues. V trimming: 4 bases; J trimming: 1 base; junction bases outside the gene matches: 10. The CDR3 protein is CAISAGQGGGRNTEAFF. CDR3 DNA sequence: TGTGCCATCAGTGCGGGACAGGGAGGTGGCAGGAACACTGAAGCTTTCTTT.

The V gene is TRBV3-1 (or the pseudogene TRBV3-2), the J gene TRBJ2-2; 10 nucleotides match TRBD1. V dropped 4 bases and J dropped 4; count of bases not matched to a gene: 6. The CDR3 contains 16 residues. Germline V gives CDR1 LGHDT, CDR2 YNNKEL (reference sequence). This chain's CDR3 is CASSRRQGAVTGELFF. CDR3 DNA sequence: TGTGCCAGCAGCCGCAGACAGGGGGCGGTCACCGGGGAGCTGTTTTTT.

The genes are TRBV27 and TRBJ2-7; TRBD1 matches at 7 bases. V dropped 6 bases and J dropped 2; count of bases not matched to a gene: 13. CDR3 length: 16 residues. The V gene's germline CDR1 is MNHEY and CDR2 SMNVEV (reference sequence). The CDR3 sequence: CASSGPTGLKAYEQYF. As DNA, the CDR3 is TGTGCCAGCAGCGGTCCGACAGGGTTGAAGGCCTACGAGCAGTACTTC.

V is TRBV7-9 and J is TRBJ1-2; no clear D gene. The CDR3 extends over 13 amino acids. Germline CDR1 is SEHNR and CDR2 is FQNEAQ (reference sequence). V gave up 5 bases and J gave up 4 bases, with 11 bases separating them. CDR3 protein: CASSPDGPYGYTF. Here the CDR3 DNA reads TGTGCCAGCAGCCCCGATGGGCCCTATGGCTACACCTTC.

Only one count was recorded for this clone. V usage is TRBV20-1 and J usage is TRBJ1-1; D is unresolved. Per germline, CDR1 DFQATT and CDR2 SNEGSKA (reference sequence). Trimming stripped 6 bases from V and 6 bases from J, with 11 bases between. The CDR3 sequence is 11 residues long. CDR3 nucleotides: TGCAGTGCCCCACTGAGGCCTGAAGCTTTCTTT. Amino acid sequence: CSAPLRPEAFF.

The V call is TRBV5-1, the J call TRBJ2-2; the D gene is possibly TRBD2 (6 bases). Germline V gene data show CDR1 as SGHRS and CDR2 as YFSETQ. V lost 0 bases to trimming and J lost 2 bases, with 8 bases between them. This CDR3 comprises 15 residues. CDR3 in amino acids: CASSLALANTGELFF. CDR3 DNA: TGCGCCAGCAGCTTGGCACTAGCTAACACCGGGGAGCTGTTTTTT.

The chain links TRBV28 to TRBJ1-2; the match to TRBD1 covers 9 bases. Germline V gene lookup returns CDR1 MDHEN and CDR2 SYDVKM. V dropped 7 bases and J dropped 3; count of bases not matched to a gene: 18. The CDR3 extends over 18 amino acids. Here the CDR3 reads CASINDRGFLRRHYGYTF. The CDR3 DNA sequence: TGTGCCAGCATCAACGACAGGGGGTTTCTTCGACGTCACTATGGCTACACCTTC.

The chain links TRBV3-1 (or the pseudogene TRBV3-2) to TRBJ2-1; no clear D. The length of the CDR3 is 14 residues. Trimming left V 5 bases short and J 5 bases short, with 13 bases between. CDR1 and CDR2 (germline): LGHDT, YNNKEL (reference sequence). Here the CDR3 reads CASSSRVADNEQFF. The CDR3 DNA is TGTGCCAGCAGCTCCCGTGTTGCGGACAATGAGCAGTTCTTC.

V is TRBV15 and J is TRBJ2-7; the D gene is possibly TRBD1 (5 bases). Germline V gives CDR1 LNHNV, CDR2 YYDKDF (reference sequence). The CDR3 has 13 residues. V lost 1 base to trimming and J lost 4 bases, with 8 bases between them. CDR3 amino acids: CATSRGTRYEQYF. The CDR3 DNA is TGTGCCACCAGCAGAGGGACACGTTACGAGCAGTACTTC. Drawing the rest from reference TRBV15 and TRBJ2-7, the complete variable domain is DAMVIQNPRYQVTQFGKPVTLSCSQTLNHNVMYWYQQKSSQAPKLLFHYYDKDFNNEADTPDNFQSRRPNTSFCFLDIRSPGLGDTAMYLCATSRGTRYEQYFGPGTRLTVT.